This T cell receptor (beta chain) was identified in a study of blood T cell repertoires in COVID-19. Background on the study: COVID-19 samples collected from the United States, Italy and Spain covered acute and convalescent phases.

Method: immunoSEQ multiplex PCR; TCRdb's copy keeps in-frame clones and lacks some. Among under 150,000 clones listed, 90% were seen once. V lost 2 bases and J lost 4, with 17 bases in between. Germline V gene lookup returns CDR1 SGHTA and CDR2 FQGNSA. The CDR3 spans 16 residues. Sequences were obtained from peripheral blood. The source is a man aged 45 to 65 with active COVID-19. The genes are TRBV7-2 and TRBJ1-2; possibly TRBD1 for D (6 bases). CDR3 DNA: TGTGCCAGCAGCTTAAACAGGGTCGTCGTCGTCTATGGCTACACCTTC. It translates to CASSLNRVVVVYGYTF.